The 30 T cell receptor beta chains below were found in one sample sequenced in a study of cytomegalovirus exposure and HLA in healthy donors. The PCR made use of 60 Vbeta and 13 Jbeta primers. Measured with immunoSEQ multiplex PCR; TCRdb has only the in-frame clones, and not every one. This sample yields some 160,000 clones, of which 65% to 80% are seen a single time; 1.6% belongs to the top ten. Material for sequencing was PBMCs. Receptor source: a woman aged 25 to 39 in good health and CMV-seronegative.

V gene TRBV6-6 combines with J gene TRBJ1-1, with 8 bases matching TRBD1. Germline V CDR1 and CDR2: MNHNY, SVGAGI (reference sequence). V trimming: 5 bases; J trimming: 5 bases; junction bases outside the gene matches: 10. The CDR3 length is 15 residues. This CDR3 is CASSHAGTGGTEAFF. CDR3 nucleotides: TGTGCCAGCAGTCATGCCGGGACAGGCGGGACTGAAGCTTTCTTT.

CDR3 sequence: CASRANTEAFF. The DNA of the CDR3 is TGTGCCAGCAGAGCTAACACTGAAGCTTTCTTT. The J gene is TRBJ1-1, the V gene TRBV6-5; D is undetermined. The V gene lost 6 bases and the J gene lost 2 bases, with 4 bases spanning the gap. Germline CDR1 MNHEY, CDR2 SVGAGI. The CDR3 length is 11 residues.

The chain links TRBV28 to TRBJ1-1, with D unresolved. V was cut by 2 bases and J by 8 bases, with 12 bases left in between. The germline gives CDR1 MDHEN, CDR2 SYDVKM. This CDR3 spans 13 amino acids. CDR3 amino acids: CASSLPRSAEAFF. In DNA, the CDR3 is TGTGCCAGCAGTTTACCTAGGAGTGCGGAAGCTTTCTTT.

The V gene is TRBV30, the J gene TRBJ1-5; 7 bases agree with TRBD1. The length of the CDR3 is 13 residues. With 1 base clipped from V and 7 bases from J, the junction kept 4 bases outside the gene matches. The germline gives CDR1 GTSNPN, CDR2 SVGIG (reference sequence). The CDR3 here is CAWSGDRDQPQHF. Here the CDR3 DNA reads TGTGCCTGGAGTGGAGACAGGGACCAGCCCCAGCATTTT.

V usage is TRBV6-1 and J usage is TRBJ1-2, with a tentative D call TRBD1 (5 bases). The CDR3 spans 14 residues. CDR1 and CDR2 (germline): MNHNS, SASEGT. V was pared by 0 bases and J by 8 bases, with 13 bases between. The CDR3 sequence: CASSEAWGGGGYTF. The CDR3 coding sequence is TGTGCCAGCAGTGAAGCTTGGGGCGGTGGCGGCTACACCTTC.

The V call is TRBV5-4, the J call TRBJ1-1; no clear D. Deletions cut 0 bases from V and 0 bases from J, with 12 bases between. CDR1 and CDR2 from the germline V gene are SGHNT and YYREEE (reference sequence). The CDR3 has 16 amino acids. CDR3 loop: CASSLVPDYMNTEAFF. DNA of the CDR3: TGTGCCAGCAGCTTGGTGCCGGACTACATGAACACTGAAGCTTTCTTT.

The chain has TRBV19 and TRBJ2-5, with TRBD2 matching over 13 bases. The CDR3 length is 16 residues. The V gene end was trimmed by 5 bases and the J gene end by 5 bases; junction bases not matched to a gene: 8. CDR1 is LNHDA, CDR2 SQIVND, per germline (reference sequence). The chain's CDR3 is CASSSGLAGELETQYF. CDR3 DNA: TGTGCCAGTAGTTCCGGACTAGCGGGGGAACTTGAGACCCAGTACTTC.

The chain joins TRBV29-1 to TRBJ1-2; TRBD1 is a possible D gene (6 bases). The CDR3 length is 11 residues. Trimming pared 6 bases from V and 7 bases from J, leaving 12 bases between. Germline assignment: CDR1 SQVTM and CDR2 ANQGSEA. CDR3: CSVGQPGGYTF. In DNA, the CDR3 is TGCAGCGTCGGACAGCCGGGTGGCTACACCTTC.

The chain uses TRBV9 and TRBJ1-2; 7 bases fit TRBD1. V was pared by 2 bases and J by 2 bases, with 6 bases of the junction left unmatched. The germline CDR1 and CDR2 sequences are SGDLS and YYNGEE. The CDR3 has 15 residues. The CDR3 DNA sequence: TGTGCCAGCAGCGTGACCCCCAGGGGGAACTATGGCTACACCTTC. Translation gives CASSVTPRGNYGYTF.

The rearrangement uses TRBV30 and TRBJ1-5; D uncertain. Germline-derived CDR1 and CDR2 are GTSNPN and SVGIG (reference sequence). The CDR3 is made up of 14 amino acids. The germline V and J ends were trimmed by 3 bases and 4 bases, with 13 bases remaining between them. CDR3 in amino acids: CAWSSSTGNQPQHF. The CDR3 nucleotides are TGTGCCTGGAGCTCCTCGACGGGGAATCAGCCCCAGCATTTT.

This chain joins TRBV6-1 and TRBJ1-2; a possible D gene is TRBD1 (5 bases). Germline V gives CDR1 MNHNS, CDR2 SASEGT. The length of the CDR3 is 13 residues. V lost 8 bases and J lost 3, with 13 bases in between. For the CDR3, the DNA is TGTGCCAGCGTCCGGGGGATCGACTATGGCTACACCTTC. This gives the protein CASVRGIDYGYTF.

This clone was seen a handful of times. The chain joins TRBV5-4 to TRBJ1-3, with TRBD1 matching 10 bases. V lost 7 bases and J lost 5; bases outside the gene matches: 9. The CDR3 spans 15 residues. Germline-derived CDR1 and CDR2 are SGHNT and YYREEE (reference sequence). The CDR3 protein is CASHVKGQGRNTIYF. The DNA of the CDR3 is TGTGCCAGCCACGTAAAGGGACAGGGGAGAAACACCATATATTTT.

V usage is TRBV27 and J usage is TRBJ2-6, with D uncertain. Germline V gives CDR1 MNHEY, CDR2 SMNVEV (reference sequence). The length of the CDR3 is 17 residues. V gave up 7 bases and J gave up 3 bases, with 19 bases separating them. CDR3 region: CASTQWVVRGGANVLTF. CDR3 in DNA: TGTGCCAGCACCCAATGGGTCGTTCGAGGTGGGGCCAACGTCCTGACTTTC. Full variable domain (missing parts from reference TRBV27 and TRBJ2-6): EAQVTQNPRYLITVTGKKLTVTCSQNMNHEYMSWYRQDPGLGLRQIYYSMNVEVTDKGDVPEGYKVSRKEKRNFPLILESPSPNQTSLYFCASTQWVVRGGANVLTFGAGSRLTVL.

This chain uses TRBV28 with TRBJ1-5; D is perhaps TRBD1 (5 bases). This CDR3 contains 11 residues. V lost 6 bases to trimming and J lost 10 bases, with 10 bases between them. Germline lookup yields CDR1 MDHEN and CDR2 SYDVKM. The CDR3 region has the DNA TGTGCCAGCAGCTGGGGGGGTCCCCAGCATTTT. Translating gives CASSWGGPQHF.

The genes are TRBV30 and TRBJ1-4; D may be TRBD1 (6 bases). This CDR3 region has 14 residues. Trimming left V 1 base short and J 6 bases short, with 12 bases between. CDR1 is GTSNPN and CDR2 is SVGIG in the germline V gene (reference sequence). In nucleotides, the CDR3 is TGTGCCTGGAGTGATCAGGGGATGGATGAAAAACTGTTTTTT. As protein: CAWSDQGMDEKLFF.

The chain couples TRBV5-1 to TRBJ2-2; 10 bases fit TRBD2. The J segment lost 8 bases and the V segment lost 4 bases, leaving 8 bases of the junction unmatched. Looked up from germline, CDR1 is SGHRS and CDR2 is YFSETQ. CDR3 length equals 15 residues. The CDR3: CASSGTSEWSGELFF. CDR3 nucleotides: TGCGCCAGCAGCGGGACTAGCGAGTGGTCGGGGGAGCTGTTTTTT.

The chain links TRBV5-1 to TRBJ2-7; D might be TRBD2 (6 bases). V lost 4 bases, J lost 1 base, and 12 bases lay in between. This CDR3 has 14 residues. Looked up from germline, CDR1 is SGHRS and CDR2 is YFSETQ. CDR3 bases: TGCGCCAGCAGCCCGGTGGGGACTTCCTACGAGCAGTACTTC. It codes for CASSPVGTSYEQYF.

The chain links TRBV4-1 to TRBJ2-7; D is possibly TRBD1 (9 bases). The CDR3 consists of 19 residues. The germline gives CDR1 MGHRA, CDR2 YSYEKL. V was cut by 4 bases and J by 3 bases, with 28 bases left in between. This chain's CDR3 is CASSPATGQGTRFSYEQYF. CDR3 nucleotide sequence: TGCGCCAGCAGCCCAGCAACCGGACAGGGGACTAGGTTCAGCTACGAGCAGTACTTC.

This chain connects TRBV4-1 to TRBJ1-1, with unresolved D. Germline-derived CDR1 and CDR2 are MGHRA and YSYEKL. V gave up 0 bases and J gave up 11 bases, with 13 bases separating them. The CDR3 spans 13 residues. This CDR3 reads CASSQEVRRTAFF. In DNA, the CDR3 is TGCGCCAGCAGCCAAGAGGTCCGAAGGACTGCTTTCTTT.

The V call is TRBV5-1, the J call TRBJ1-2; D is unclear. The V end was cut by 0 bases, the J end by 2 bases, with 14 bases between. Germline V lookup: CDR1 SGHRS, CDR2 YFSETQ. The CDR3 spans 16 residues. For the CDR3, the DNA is TGCGCCAGCAGCTTGGAAGATGTGGAGCTCAACTATGGCTACACCTTC. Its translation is CASSLEDVELNYGYTF.

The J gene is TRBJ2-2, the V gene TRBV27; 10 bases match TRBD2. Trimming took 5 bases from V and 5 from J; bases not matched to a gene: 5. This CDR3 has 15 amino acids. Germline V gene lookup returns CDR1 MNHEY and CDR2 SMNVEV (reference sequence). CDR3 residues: CASSTGLATTGELFF. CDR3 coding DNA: TGTGCCAGCAGTACGGGACTAGCGACAACCGGGGAGCTGTTTTTT.

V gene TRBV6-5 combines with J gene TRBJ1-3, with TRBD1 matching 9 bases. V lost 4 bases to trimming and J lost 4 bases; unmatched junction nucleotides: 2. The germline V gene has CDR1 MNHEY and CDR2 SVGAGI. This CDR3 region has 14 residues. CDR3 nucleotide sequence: TGTGCCAGCAGTTGGGGACAGGGAGGAAACACCATATATTTT. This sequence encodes CASSWGQGGNTIYF.

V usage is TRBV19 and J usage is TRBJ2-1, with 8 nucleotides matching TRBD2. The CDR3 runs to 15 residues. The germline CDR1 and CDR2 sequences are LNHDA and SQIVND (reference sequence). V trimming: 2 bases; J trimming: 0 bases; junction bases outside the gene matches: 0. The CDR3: CASSISGSSYNEQFF. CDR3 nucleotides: TGTGCCAGTAGTATAAGCGGGAGCTCCTACAATGAGCAGTTCTTC.

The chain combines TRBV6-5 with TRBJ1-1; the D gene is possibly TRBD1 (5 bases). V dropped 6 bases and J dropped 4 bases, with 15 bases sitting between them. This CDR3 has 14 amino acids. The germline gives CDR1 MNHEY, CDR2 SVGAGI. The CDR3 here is CASRMGQGSTEAFF. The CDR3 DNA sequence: TGTGCCAGCAGAATGGGGCAGGGCTCCACTGAAGCTTTCTTT.

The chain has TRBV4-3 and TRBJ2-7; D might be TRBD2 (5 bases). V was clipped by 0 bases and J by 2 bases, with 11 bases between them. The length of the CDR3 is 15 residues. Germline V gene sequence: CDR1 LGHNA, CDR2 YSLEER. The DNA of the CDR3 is TGCGCCAGCAGCCAAGAGGCTAGCCGAGCCTACGAGCAGTACTTC. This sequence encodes CASSQEASRAYEQYF.

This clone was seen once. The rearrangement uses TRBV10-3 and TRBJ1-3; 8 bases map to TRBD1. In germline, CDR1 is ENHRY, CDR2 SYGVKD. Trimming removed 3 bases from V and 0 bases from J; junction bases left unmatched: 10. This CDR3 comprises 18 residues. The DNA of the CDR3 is TGTGCCATCAGTGATAGCAGGGGGCTATCGAGCTCTGGAAACACCATATATTTT. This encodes CAISDSRGLSSSGNTIYF.

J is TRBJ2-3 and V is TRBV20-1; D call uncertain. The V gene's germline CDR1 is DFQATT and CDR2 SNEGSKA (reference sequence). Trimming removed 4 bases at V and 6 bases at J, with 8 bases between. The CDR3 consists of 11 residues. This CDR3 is CSANNGDTQYF. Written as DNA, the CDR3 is TGCAGTGCTAATAACGGGGATACGCAGTATTTT.

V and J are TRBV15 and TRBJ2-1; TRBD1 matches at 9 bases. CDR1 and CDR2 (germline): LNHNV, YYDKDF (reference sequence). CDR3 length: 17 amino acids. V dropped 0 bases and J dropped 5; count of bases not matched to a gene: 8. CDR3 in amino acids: CATSRDPGTGPNNEQFF. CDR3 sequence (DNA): TGTGCCACCAGCAGAGATCCGGGGACAGGGCCCAACAATGAGCAGTTCTTC.

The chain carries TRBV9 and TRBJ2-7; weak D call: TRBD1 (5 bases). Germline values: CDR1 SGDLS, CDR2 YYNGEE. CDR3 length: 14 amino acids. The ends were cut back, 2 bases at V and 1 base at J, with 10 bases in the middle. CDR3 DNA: TGTGCCAGCAGCGTTTCAGGGCATTCCTACGAGCAGTACTTC. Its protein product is CASSVSGHSYEQYF.

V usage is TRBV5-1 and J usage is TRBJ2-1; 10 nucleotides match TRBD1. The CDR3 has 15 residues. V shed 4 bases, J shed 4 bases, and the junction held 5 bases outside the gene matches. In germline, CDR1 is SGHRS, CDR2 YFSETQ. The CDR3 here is CASSAGQGSYNEQFF. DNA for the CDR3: TGCGCCAGCAGCGCGGGACAGGGGAGTTACAATGAGCAGTTCTTC.